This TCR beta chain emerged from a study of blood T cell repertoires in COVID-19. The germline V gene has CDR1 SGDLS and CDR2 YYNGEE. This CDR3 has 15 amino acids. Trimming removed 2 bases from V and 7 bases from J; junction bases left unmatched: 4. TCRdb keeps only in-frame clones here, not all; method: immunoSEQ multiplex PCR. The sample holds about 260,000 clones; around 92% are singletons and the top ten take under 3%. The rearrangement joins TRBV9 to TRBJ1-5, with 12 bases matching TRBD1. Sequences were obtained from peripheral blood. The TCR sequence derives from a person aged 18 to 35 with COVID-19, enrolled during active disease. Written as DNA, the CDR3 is TGTGCCAGCAGCGTGGGACAGGGGGCGAGACAGCCCCAGCATTTT. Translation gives CASSVGQGARQPQHF.